These T cell receptor beta chains were read from a single sample in a study of T cells in Graves' hyperthyroidism and ophthalmopathy. Via MiXCR, TCRdb re-called the multiplex PCR reads, giving one row per CDR3 protein. The sample yields about 560,000 distinct CDR3 sequences, 16% seen once. The source material was blood. Receptors were obtained from a woman younger than 30 with Graves' hyperthyroidism. Both conserved end residues are part of each CDR3. Each record gives: clone size, V gene, J gene, D gene, CDR3 protein, CDR3 DNA. The D gene is left open where the match is weak. Clone size is not always given. Where it is, it says once, few, many or a class for expanded clones.

abundance: few
v_gene: TRBV20-1
j_gene: TRBJ2-4
d_gene: TRBD2
CDR3aa: CSARAVRGGSKNIQYF
CDR3nt: TGCAGTGCTAGAGCCGTGCGGGGGGGCTCCAAAAACATTCAGTACTTC

abundance: many
v_gene: TRBV2
j_gene: TRBJ1-3
d_gene: NA
CDR3aa: CASMELRSGNTIYF
CDR3nt: TGTGCCAGCATGGAGCTGCGGTCTGGAAACACCATATATTTT

abundance: many
v_gene: TRBV7-8
j_gene: TRBJ2-7
d_gene: TRBD2
CDR3aa: CASSLGSSGFSYEQYF
CDR3nt: TGTGCCAGCAGCTTAGGGTCTAGCGGGTTCTCCTACGAGCAGTACTTC

abundance: many
v_gene: TRBV2
j_gene: TRBJ1-5
d_gene: NA
CDR3aa: CASSADSYSNQPQHF
CDR3nt: TGTGCCAGCAGCGCAGACAGCTATAGCAATCAGCCCCAGCATTTT

abundance: NA
v_gene: TRBV20-1
j_gene: TRBJ2-5
d_gene: NA
CDR3aa: CSARPLGEIRGPQYF
CDR3nt: TGCAGTGCTCGCCCCTTAGGGGAAATAAGAGGGCCCCAGTACTTC

abundance: many
v_gene: TRBV20-1
j_gene: TRBJ1-2
d_gene: NA
CDR3aa: CSARDRNRAGYTF
CDR3nt: TGCAGTGCTAGAGATCGAAACAGGGCTGGCTACACCTTC

abundance: NA
v_gene: TRBV7-3
j_gene: TRBJ2-1
d_gene: NA
CDR3aa: CASSLTLGSTNEQFF
CDR3nt: TGTGCCAGCAGCTTAACGTTAGGGTCTACTAATGAGCAGTTCTTC

abundance: many
v_gene: TRBV27
j_gene: TRBJ2-1
d_gene: TRBD2
CDR3aa: CASSSGSGRRNEQFF
CDR3nt: TGTGCCAGCAGTTCAGGAAGCGGGAGAAGAAATGAGCAGTTCTTC

abundance: many
v_gene: TRBV27
j_gene: TRBJ2-3
d_gene: NA
CDR3aa: CASRVSIQGSTDTQYF
CDR3nt: TGTGCCAGCAGAGTTTCTATACAGGGTAGCACAGATACGCAGTATTTT

abundance: many
v_gene: TRBV5-1
j_gene: TRBJ2-7
d_gene: NA
CDR3aa: CASSLATTGAYEQYF
CDR3nt: TGCGCCAGCAGCTTGGCCACGACGGGGGCCTACGAGCAGTACTTC

abundance: NA
v_gene: TRBV6-1
j_gene: TRBJ2-7
d_gene: NA
CDR3aa: CASSGEAGSYEQYF
CDR3nt: TGTGCCAGCAGTGGGGAGGCAGGGAGTTACGAGCAGTACTTC

abundance: many
v_gene: TRBV7-9
j_gene: TRBJ2-7
d_gene: TRBD1
CDR3aa: CASTGTGRTYEQYF
CDR3nt: TGTGCCAGCACTGGGACAGGGCGGACCTACGAGCAGTACTTC

abundance: NA
v_gene: TRBV13
j_gene: TRBJ1-6
d_gene: NA
CDR3aa: CASSFGPIYNSPLHF
CDR3nt: TGTGCCAGCAGCTTTGGACCTATATATAATTCACCCCTCCACTTT

abundance: few
v_gene: TRBV7-9
j_gene: TRBJ2-2
d_gene: NA
CDR3aa: CASSYSAGELFF
CDR3nt: TGTGCCAGCAGCTACAGCGCCGGGGAGCTGTTTTTT

abundance: few
v_gene: TRBV7-8
j_gene: TRBJ2-7
d_gene: TRBD2
CDR3aa: CASSEASGTYEQYF
CDR3nt: TGTGCCAGCAGCGAAGCTAGCGGAACCTACGAGCAGTACTTC

abundance: few
v_gene: TRBV18
j_gene: TRBJ1-5
d_gene: NA
CDR3aa: CASSPLHGNQPQHF
CDR3nt: TGTGCCAGCTCACCGCTCCATGGAAATCAGCCCCAGCATTTT

abundance: few
v_gene: TRBV7-2
j_gene: TRBJ2-1
d_gene: NA
CDR3aa: CASSSQGGVHNEQFF
CDR3nt: TGTGCCAGCAGCTCTCAGGGCGGGGTACACAATGAGCAGTTCTTC

abundance: NA
v_gene: TRBV19
j_gene: TRBJ1-4
d_gene: NA
CDR3aa: CASSMSRFVEKLFF
CDR3nt: TGTGCCAGTAGTATGTCCAGGTTCGTGGAAAAACTGTTTTTT

abundance: many
v_gene: TRBV11-2
j_gene: TRBJ2-5
d_gene: NA
CDR3aa: CASTGPEETQYF
CDR3nt: TGTGCCAGCACCGGACCCGAAGAGACCCAGTACTTC

abundance: many
v_gene: TRBV28
j_gene: TRBJ1-5
d_gene: NA
CDR3aa: CASKGPGNSNQPQHF
CDR3nt: TGTGCCAGCAAAGGTCCAGGCAATAGCAATCAGCCCCAGCATTTT

abundance: many
v_gene: TRBV12-3/TRBV12-4
j_gene: TRBJ2-5
d_gene: TRBD2
CDR3aa: CASSPTGRAQETQYF
CDR3nt: TGTGCCAGCAGTCCGACCGGGAGGGCCCAAGAGACCCAGTACTTC

abundance: many
v_gene: TRBV20-1
j_gene: TRBJ1-2
d_gene: NA
CDR3aa: CSASSPNLNGYTF
CDR3nt: TGCAGTGCTAGCTCCCCCAACCTCAATGGCTACACCTTC

abundance: NA
v_gene: TRBV6-1
j_gene: TRBJ1-2
d_gene: NA
CDR3aa: CASSEAVTLPYGYTF
CDR3nt: TGTGCCAGCAGTGAAGCAGTTACACTACCCTATGGCTACACCTTC